The entry below gives a single T cell receptor beta chain sequence along with its context. How the authors handled the data: Reference gene primer amplification in the assay estimated nucleated cell counts. The protocol was immunoSEQ multiplex PCR, while the TCRdb copy is restricted to in-frame clones and leaves out a portion. The V and J calls and clone size come from that table; D and trimming were worked out from the DNA. The sample has 250,000 to 300,000 clones, 86% seen once. Symptom resolution, clearance, or two negative PCRs marked donors in Cohort 3 as recovered. This sample stems from a study of blood T cell repertoires in COVID-19. CDR3 length: 12 residues. Trimming stripped 3 bases from V and 4 bases from J, with 6 bases between.

This rearrangement joins TRBV12-3 or TRBV12-4 to TRBJ1-2; no reliable D call. Sequenced input: PBMCs or T cells enriched from blood (not recorded which). The clonotype was recovered from a man aged 18 to 30 who had recovered from COVID-19. Written as DNA, the CDR3 is TGTGCCAGCAGTTTTACTGGCTATGGCTACACCTTC. It encodes CASSFTGYGYTF.